This T cell receptor beta chain was retrieved from a study of human versus mouse CDR3 diversity and MHC coevolution. Across the study: Between roughly 5.5 x 10^6 and 1.6 x 10^7 valid reads came from each sample. Study-wide points: Human T cells underwent selection on about six different MHC II alleles. By iCHAO1, human TCR beta clonotypes numbered about 1.6 million, the most.

About this clone itself: Its specificity is not known.

The V segment lost 6 bases and the J segment 7 bases; nucleotides outside the gene matches: 5. Germline V lookup: CDR1 MNHNS, CDR2 SASEGT. This CDR3 region has 14 residues. Sequencing used immunoSEQ multiplex PCR; TCRdb keeps in-frame clones, though not all of them. Found here are 45,000 to 75,000 clones, around 94% of them singletons; the top ten hold 18%. This clonotype was sampled from a person aged 55 to 69 in good health. The sample was naive CD4+ T cells from blood. Noted subset: CD45RO-negative CD62L-positive naive CD4 T cells. The chain has TRBV6-1 and TRBJ1-6; 8 bases are a match to TRBD1. Written as DNA, the CDR3 is TGTGCCAGCAGAAGACAGGGGAACAATTCACCCCTCCACTTT. Residues: CASRRQGNNSPLHF.